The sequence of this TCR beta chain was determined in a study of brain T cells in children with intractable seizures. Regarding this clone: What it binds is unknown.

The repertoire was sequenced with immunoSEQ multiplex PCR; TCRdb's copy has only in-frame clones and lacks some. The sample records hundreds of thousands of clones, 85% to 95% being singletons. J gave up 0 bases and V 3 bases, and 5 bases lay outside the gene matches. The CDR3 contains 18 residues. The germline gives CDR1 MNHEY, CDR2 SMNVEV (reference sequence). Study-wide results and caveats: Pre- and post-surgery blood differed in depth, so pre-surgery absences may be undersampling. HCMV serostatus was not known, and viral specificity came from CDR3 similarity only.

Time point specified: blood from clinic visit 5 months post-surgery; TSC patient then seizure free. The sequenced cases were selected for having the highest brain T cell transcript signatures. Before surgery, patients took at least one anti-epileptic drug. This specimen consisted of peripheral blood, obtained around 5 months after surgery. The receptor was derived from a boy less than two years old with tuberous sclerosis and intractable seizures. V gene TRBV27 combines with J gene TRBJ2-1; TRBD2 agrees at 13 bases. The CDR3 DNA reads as TGTGCCAGCAGTTTCGGACTAGCGGGGGCGAGCTCCTACAATGAGCAGTTCTTC. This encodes CASSFGLAGASSYNEQFF.